This passage covers 16 T cell receptor beta chains from one sample sequenced in a study of T cell repertoires in cytomegalovirus infection. TCRdb used MiXCR to reprocess the reads, holding one entry per CDR3 protein. In the table there are roughly 630,000 distinct CDR3 sequences, 20% to 25% of which are singletons. Sequenced sample: CD8+ T cells from PBMCs. The receptors were sampled from a human donor in good health (CMV status not recorded). Some clones in this sample may be carry-over from other donors' samples.

This clonotype has only a few counts. The V call is TRBV5-1, the J call TRBJ2-7, with 9 bases lining up with TRBD1. Trimming at V came to 2 bases and at J to 3 bases, leaving 15 bases not matched to a gene. The CDR3 totals 18 residues. Germline V gene sequence: CDR1 SGHRS, CDR2 YFSETQ. DNA for the CDR3: TGCGCCAGCAGCTTTAATCCGGGACAGGGTGAAAAGTTCTACGAGCAGTACTTC. This sequence encodes CASSFNPGQGEKFYEQYF.

This clonotype was seen only a few times. The chain recombines TRBV7-2 with TRBJ1-5, with D possibly TRBD1 on 5 matching bases. The V end lost 5 bases, the J end lost 2 bases, and 16 bases lay between the germline ends. There are 16 residues in the CDR3. CDR1 is SGHTA and CDR2 is FQGNSA in the germline V gene. CDR3 sequence: CASSTYGGPGNQPQHF. In DNA, the CDR3 is TGTGCCAGCAGCACGTACGGGGGACCGGGCAATCAGCCCCAGCATTTT.

The chain employs TRBV12-3 or TRBV12-4 and TRBJ2-5; the D gene could be TRBD1 or TRBD2 (5 bases each). The V and J ends lost 4 bases and 2 bases respectively, with 17 bases between them. The CDR3 length is 16 residues. CDR3 amino acids: CASSWQTQGVQETQYF. The CDR3 DNA follows: TGTGCCAGCAGTTGGCAAACCCAGGGAGTTCAAGAGACCCAGTACTTC.

This clonotype was picked up many times. The rearrangement joins TRBV15 to TRBJ2-1; D perhaps matches TRBD2 (6 bases). The V and J ends lost 0 bases and 0 bases respectively, with 9 bases between them. This CDR3 is built from 16 residues. CDR1 and CDR2 (germline): LNHNV, YYDKDF (reference sequence). This CDR3 is CATSRDLGGSYNEQFF. The DNA for the CDR3 is TGTGCCACCAGCAGAGATTTGGGGGGCTCCTACAATGAGCAGTTCTTC.

V and J are TRBV12-3 or TRBV12-4 and TRBJ1-5; D may be TRBD1 (5 bases). The CDR3 totals 14 residues. Trimming removed 3 bases at V and 7 bases at J, with 13 bases between. The CDR3: CASSFGGVGQPQHF. The CDR3 DNA is TGTGCCAGCAGTTTTGGGGGGGTGGGACAGCCCCAGCATTTT.

The V gene is TRBV7-6, the J gene TRBJ2-2; a weak D match, TRBD2 (6 bases). Per germline, CDR1 SGHVS and CDR2 FNYEAQ. V lost 5 bases and J lost 7, with 17 bases in between. There are 15 residues in the CDR3. Here the CDR3 DNA reads TGTGCCAGCAGCCCGAGGGACTTTTCACTCGGGGAGCTGTTTTTT. Translation gives CASSPRDFSLGELFF.

V usage is TRBV28 and J usage is TRBJ2-5; unclear D gene. The length of the CDR3 is 13 residues. V was cut by 10 bases and J by 2 bases, with 14 bases left in between. Germline loops: CDR1 MDHEN, CDR2 SYDVKM. CDR3 DNA sequence: TGTGCCACCAGAAGAACCGGTCAAGAGACCCAGTACTTC. Amino acids: CATRRTGQETQYF.

With regard to this clonotype: A much larger clone lies a single base off, so this may be a read error. This chain connects TRBV7-2 to TRBJ1-2; tentatively, D is TRBD1 (5 bases). From germline, CDR1 is SGHTA and CDR2 FQGNSA. V was clipped by 3 bases and J by 2 bases, with 7 bases between them. This CDR3 has 13 amino acids. This CDR3 is CTSSLTENYGYTF. DNA for the CDR3: TGTACCAGCAGCTTGACAGAGAACTATGGCTACACCTTC.

This clonotype has a count of ten or more. The chain uses TRBV7-2 and TRBJ2-1; D uncertain. This CDR3 comprises 13 residues. Germline V CDR1 and CDR2: SGHTA, FQGNSA. Deletions cut 2 bases from V and 9 bases from J, with 11 bases between. The CDR3: CASSLWDTGEQFF. The CDR3 nucleotides read TGTGCCAGCAGCTTATGGGATACGGGTGAGCAGTTCTTC.

Concerning this clonotype: A clone one base away is much larger, so this may be a read error. This CDR3 is CASRLDNVDEQFF. CDR3 bases: TGTGCCAGCAGACTTGACAATGTCGATGAGCAGTTCTTC. This chain joins TRBV6-2 or TRBV6-3 and TRBJ2-1; D is ambiguous. The CDR3 length is 13 residues. Germline CDR1 is MNHEY and CDR2 is SVGEGT. Trimming removed 6 bases at V and 8 bases at J, with 14 bases between.

The rearrangement links TRBV7-9 to TRBJ1-2; tentative D call: TRBD1 (6 bases). V lost 5 bases to trimming and J lost 1 base, with 17 bases between them. Germline V lookup: CDR1 SEHNR, CDR2 FQNEAQ (reference sequence). The CDR3 has 16 amino acids. The CDR3 nucleotides read TGTGCCAGCAGCGCCGGACAGACGAACCGTAACTATGGCTACACCTTC. Translating gives CASSAGQTNRNYGYTF.

This clonotype was seen ten or more times. V usage is TRBV7-8 and J usage is TRBJ2-1, with a tentative D call TRBD2 (7 bases). CDR1 and CDR2 (germline): SGHVS, FQNEAQ. Trimming cost V 5 bases and J 9 bases, with 14 bases left between them. The CDR3 sequence is 13 residues long. The CDR3 loop is CASSKPGGPEQFF. CDR3 nucleotide sequence: TGTGCCAGCAGCAAGCCCGGGGGGCCTGAGCAGTTCTTC.

J is TRBJ2-1 and V is TRBV6-6, with D perhaps matching TRBD2 (6 bases). V was trimmed by 6 bases and J by 8 bases, leaving 20 bases between them. This CDR3 has 15 amino acids. The germline CDR1 and CDR2 sequences are MNHNY and SVGAGI (reference sequence). In DNA, the CDR3 is TGTGCCAGCAGCACCCCGGGACTTGGTCATCATGAGCAGTTCTTC. Residues: CASSTPGLGHHEQFF.

There are many counts of this clonotype. The chain recombines TRBV28 with TRBJ2-7, with D possibly matching TRBD1 (6 bases). Deletions cut 6 bases from V and 1 base from J, with 10 bases between. The CDR3 is made up of 13 amino acids. CDR1 and CDR2 (germline): MDHEN, SYDVKM. The CDR3 nucleotides read TGTGCCAGCAGCTTAAGGGGGTCCTACGAGCAGTACGTC. Protein product: CASSLRGSYEQYV.

The chain carries TRBV29-1 and TRBJ1-1; 7 bases are shared with TRBD1. After removal of 7 bases from V and 6 bases from J, the junction contained 8 bases not matched to a gene. This CDR3 contains 12 residues. Germline lookup yields CDR1 SQVTM and CDR2 ANQGSEA. The CDR3 sequence is CSAVTGRAEAFF. CDR3 nucleotides: TGCAGCGCCGTGACAGGGAGGGCTGAAGCTTTCTTT.

The J gene is TRBJ2-7, the V gene TRBV12-3 or TRBV12-4; no definite D call. V lost 6 bases to trimming and J lost 7 bases, with 13 bases between them. This CDR3 region has 12 residues. The CDR3 DNA follows: TGTGCCAGCAGCCCTCTTTGGACGGAGCAGTACTTC. Translated: CASSPLWTEQYF.